This TCR beta chain was recovered during a study of shared clonotypes between healthy human individuals. Clones were sequenced by immunoSEQ multiplex PCR, and TCRdb holds only the in-frame ones, with some missing. The sample holds 1.6 million or so clones; approximately 97% are singletons and the top ten take more than 0.9%. V dropped 2 bases and J dropped 1 base, with 3 bases sitting between them. There are 12 residues in the CDR3. Germline CDR1 and CDR2: SGHDT and YYEEEE. About this clone itself: Distinct nucleotide sequences in the sample also encode this CDR3.

The sequence was obtained from a man aged 25-45 years in good health. The chain uses TRBV5-6 and TRBJ2-5, with D unclear. Sample: naive CD4+ T cells sorted from blood. Sample subset: CD45RA+ positively selected. The CDR3 nucleotides are TGTGCCAGCAGCTTATCCCAAGAGACCCAGTACTTC. It codes for CASSLSQETQYF.